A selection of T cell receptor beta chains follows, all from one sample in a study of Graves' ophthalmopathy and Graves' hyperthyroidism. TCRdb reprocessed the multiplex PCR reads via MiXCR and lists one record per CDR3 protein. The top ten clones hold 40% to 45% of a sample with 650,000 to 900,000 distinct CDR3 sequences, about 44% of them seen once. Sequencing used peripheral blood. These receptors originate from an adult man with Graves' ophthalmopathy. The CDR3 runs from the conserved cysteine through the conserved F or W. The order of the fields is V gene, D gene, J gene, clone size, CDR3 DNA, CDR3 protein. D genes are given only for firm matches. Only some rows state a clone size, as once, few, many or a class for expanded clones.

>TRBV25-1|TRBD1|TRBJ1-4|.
TGTGCCAGCAGTGCAGCCGGGACAGGGAATGAAAAACTGTTTTTT
CASSAAGTGNEKLFF
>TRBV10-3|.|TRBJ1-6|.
TGTGCCAGCAGTGAAGTGGCGGGGGATTCACCCCTCCACTTT
CASSEVAGDSPLHF
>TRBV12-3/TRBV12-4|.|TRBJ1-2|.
TGTGCCAGCAGTGAAGGAGGGTTTGGCGGCTACACCTTC
CASSEGGFGGYTF
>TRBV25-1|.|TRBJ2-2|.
TGTGCCAGCAGTTTCGGGGACACCGGGGAGCTGTTTTTT
CASSFGDTGELFF
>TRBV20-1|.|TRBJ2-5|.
TGCAGTGCTGGGACGGGGGCCGGGGTGGAGACCCAGTACTTC
CSAGTGAGVETQYF
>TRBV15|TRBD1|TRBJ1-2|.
TGTGCCGCCAGCAGAAGAACAGGGGAGCATGGCTACACCTTC
CAASRRTGEHGYTF
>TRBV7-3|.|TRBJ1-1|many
TGTGCCAGCTCCCCTCTGGCCAGTTTTGGGCCGGCTACAAGCTTT
CASSPLASFGPATSF
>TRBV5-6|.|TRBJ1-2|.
TGTGCCAGCAGCTTCCGGCAGGGTACGAAAGGCTACACCTTC
CASSFRQGTKGYTF
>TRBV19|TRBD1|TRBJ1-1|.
TGTGCCAGTAGTATCGAACAGGGGACCTTAAACACTGAAGCTTTCTTT
CASSIEQGTLNTEAFF
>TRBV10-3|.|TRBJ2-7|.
TGTGCCATCAGTGACCCCGGAACCTACGAGCAGTACTTC
CAISDPGTYEQYF
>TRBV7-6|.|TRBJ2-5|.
TGTGCCAGCAGCTTAGAGGGGCTCAACCAAGAGACCCAGTACTTC
CASSLEGLNQETQYF